The 29 T cell receptor beta chains presented below share a single source sample, sequenced in a study of cytomegalovirus exposure and HLA in healthy donors (dated by TCRdb to the late 2010s). Library method: the immunoSEQ multiplex PCR assay. The multiplex PCR relied on a mix of 60 forward primers for TCR Vbeta segments and 13 reverse primers for TCR Jbeta segments. TCRdb holds this immuneACCESS table with in-frame rearrangements only. Some clones are missing; in checked studies, unresolved V genes explain under half, and the rest has no known cause. For this sample there are some 130,000 clones; about 73% appear just once. The ten largest clones capture 2.5% to 3.5% of the sample. Sequenced: PBMCs. These receptors all stem from a woman between 25 and 40 years old in good health and CMV-seropositive.

The gene calls are TRBV9 and TRBJ2-7; 11 bases are a match to TRBD2. The CDR3 covers 15 residues. CDR1 is SGDLS, CDR2 YYNGEE, per germline. After removal of 3 bases from V and 0 bases from J, the junction contained 2 bases not matched to a gene. The CDR3 region is CASSEGLADSYEQYF. CDR3 sequence (DNA): TGTGCCAGCAGCGAGGGACTAGCGGACTCCTACGAGCAGTACTTC.

The rearrangement links TRBV19 to TRBJ1-5; tentative D call: TRBD1 (6 bases). Germline V CDR1 and CDR2: LNHDA, SQIVND (reference sequence). The CDR3 loop spans 15 amino acids. The V end was cut by 8 bases, the J end by 2 bases, with 16 bases between. The DNA of the CDR3 is TGTGCCAGTGGCTTAGCGGGGGCACGCAATCAGCCCCAGCATTTT. It codes for CASGLAGARNQPQHF.

The genes are TRBV14 and TRBJ2-7; TRBD1 aligns across 8 bases. V dropped 5 bases and J dropped 3; count of bases not matched to a gene: 9. This CDR3 region has 15 residues. The germline V gene has CDR1 SGHDN and CDR2 FVKESK. CDR3 nucleotides: TGTGCCAGCAGCTTACGGACAGGGATGGGCTACGAGCAGTACTTC. Residues: CASSLRTGMGYEQYF.

The chain recombines TRBV27 with TRBJ2-6; D gene unclear. The germline V and J ends were trimmed by 3 bases and 4 bases, with 10 bases remaining between them. CDR3 length: 15 residues. Germline CDR1 is MNHEY and CDR2 is SMNVEV (reference sequence). The DNA of the CDR3 is TGTGCCAGCAGTTTGGTGGCGGCCGGGGCCAACGTCCTGACTTTC. This codes for CASSLVAAGANVLTF.

The V call is TRBV4-3, the J call TRBJ2-3, with TRBD2 matching over 7 bases. Germline trimming cut 4 bases from V and 0 bases from J; bases unmatched to any gene: 4. CDR1 is LGHNA and CDR2 is YSLEER in the germline V gene. The CDR3 has 15 residues. CDR3 region: CASSPRLASTDTQYF. CDR3 nucleotides: TGCGCCAGCAGCCCAAGACTAGCTAGCACAGATACGCAGTATTTT.

Here the CDR3 DNA reads TGCAGCGTTGGTAAACAGAGAAACTACAATGAGCAGTTCTTC. Residues: CSVGKQRNYNEQFF. The chain recombines TRBV29-1 with TRBJ2-1, with unresolved D. Per germline, CDR1 SQVTM and CDR2 ANQGSEA. V was pared by 4 bases and J by 3 bases, with 13 bases between. There are 14 residues in the CDR3.

J is TRBJ2-4 and V is TRBV19; 10 bases agree with TRBD1. The CDR3 is 19 residues long. CDR1 LNHDA and CDR2 SQIVND come from the germline V gene (reference sequence). J was trimmed by 0 bases and V by 3 bases; bases with no gene match: 11. The CDR3 spells CASSMGAGTGASAKNIQYF. Here the CDR3 DNA reads TGTGCCAGTAGTATGGGGGCCGGGACAGGGGCTTCAGCCAAAAACATTCAGTACTTC.

The chain combines TRBV4-3 with TRBJ2-3; TRBD2 matches at 13 bases. The V segment lost 5 bases and the J segment 8 bases; nucleotides outside the gene matches: 10. This CDR3 has 16 residues. CDR1 and CDR2 from the germline V gene are LGHNA and YSLEER. The CDR3 protein is CASSARTSGGRGTQYF. The CDR3 coding sequence is TGCGCCAGCAGCGCCCGGACTAGCGGGGGCCGTGGTACGCAGTATTTT.

CDR3 amino acids: CASSRQAAANTEAFF. As DNA, the CDR3 is TGTGCCAGCAGCAGGCAGGCAGCAGCCAACACTGAAGCTTTCTTT. The genes are TRBV4-2 and TRBJ1-1; unclear D gene. The CDR3 is made up of 15 amino acids. Germline V gene data show CDR1 as LGHNA and CDR2 as YNFKEQ. Deletions cut 5 bases from V and 2 bases from J, with 15 bases between.

This clone was seen only a few times. This chain links TRBV2 with TRBJ2-3; D might be TRBD1 (5 bases). Between the trimmed V and J ends, which lost 7 bases and 0 bases, there was a span of 17 bases. CDR1 SNHLY and CDR2 FYNNEI come from the germline V gene. The length of the CDR3 is 16 residues. The CDR3 loop is CASNNLQDTSTDTQYF. The DNA of the CDR3 is TGTGCCAGCAATAACCTACAGGACACTAGCACAGATACGCAGTATTTT.

The V call is TRBV6-1, the J call TRBJ1-3; possibly TRBD1 for D (6 bases). Between the trimmed V and J ends, which lost 5 bases and 2 bases, there was a span of 13 bases. CDR1 and CDR2 (germline): MNHNS, SASEGT. This CDR3 has 15 amino acids. The CDR3 nucleotides read TGTGCCAGCAGTAGACAGGAGAGACCTGGAAACACCATATATTTT. Amino acid sequence: CASSRQERPGNTIYF.

As regards this clone: The junction departs from the called germline gene at one end, perhaps through a read error. V and J are TRBV6-5 and TRBJ1-1; tentative D call: TRBD1 (5 bases). CDR3 length equals 13 residues. The germline V gene has CDR1 MNHEY and CDR2 SVGAGI. CDR3 nucleotides: TGTGCCAGCAGTTACGGGACTCCACCGCTAGAAGTGTTT. Protein product: CASSYGTPPLEVF.

The gene calls are TRBV7-2 and TRBJ2-7; possibly TRBD1 for D (5 bases). Germline V lookup: CDR1 SGHTA, CDR2 FQGNSA. V lost 5 bases and J 3 bases, leaving 11 bases between the germline ends. The CDR3 runs 13 residues. CDR3 protein: CASSQTDHYEQYF. The CDR3 coding sequence is TGTGCCAGCAGCCAGACAGACCACTACGAGCAGTACTTC.

The sample holds one count of this clone. The rearrangement links TRBV2 to TRBJ1-2, with D perhaps matching TRBD1 (5 bases). The germline V gene encodes CDR1 SNHLY and CDR2 FYNNEI. The CDR3 loop spans 13 amino acids. V lost 6 bases and J lost 4, with 12 bases in between. The CDR3 DNA is TGTGCCAGCAGGGAACAGGTCTCCTATGGCTACACCTTC. It specifies CASREQVSYGYTF.

The chain employs TRBV2 and TRBJ2-7; 7 positions match TRBD2. The CDR3 has 14 residues. The V and J ends lost 6 bases and 1 base, in that order; junction bases with no gene match: 6. Per the germline V gene, CDR1 is SNHLY and CDR2 is FYNNEI. For the CDR3, the DNA is TGTGCCAGCAGCGCTAGCGGCGCGTCCTACGAGCAGTACTTC. Residues: CASSASGASYEQYF.

The J gene is TRBJ1-4, the V gene TRBV2; D is unresolved. This CDR3 contains 14 residues. Deletions cut 8 bases from V and 8 bases from J, with 18 bases between. The germline V gene has CDR1 SNHLY and CDR2 FYNNEI. The CDR3 bases are TGTGCCAGCGAGCCGGGGATGGGAGGAGAAAAACTGTTTTTT. It is translated as CASEPGMGGEKLFF.

In its sample, this clone was seen once. This chain uses TRBV19 with TRBJ2-1; possible D gene TRBD2, 5 bases. Germline V lookup: CDR1 LNHDA, CDR2 SQIVND (reference sequence). This CDR3 comprises 15 residues. V was clipped by 3 bases and J by 4 bases, with 13 bases between them. As DNA, the CDR3 is TGTGCCAGTAGTATCGGGGAGTGGGCGTACAATGAGCAGTTCTTC. It is translated as CASSIGEWAYNEQFF. The full variable domain, in which reference TRBV19 and TRBJ2-1 provide the parts outside the CDR3, is DGGITQSPKYLFRKEGQNVTLSCEQNLNHDAMYWYRQDPGQGLRLIYYSQIVNDFQKGDIAEGYSVSREKKESFPLTVTSAQKNPTAFYLCASSIGEWAYNEQFFGPGTRLTVL.

The rearrangement joins TRBV7-2 to TRBJ1-6; TRBD1 matches at 11 bases. V shed 5 bases, J shed 7 bases, and the junction held 7 bases outside the gene matches. The V gene's germline CDR1 is SGHTA and CDR2 FQGNSA. The CDR3 has 16 residues. CDR3 DNA: TGTGCCAGCAGCCCACGGACAGGGGGCTCAAATTCACCCCTCCACTTT. Translating gives CASSPRTGGSNSPLHF.

The chain has TRBV4-3 and TRBJ2-5; 8 bases are a match to TRBD2. Losses at the gene ends were 4 bases for V and 5 bases for J; bases not matched to a gene: 9. The CDR3 runs to 15 residues. The V gene's germline CDR1 is LGHNA and CDR2 YSLEER. The CDR3 sequence is CASSRSGGPRETQYF. In DNA form, the CDR3 reads TGCGCCAGCAGCCGTTCGGGGGGGCCAAGGGAGACCCAGTACTTC.

The rearrangement joins TRBV4-2 to TRBJ2-2; 10 bases are a match to TRBD2. This CDR3 is 16 amino acids long. The V segment lost 4 bases and the J segment 2 bases; nucleotides outside the gene matches: 4. The germline CDR1 and CDR2 sequences are LGHNA and YNFKEQ. CDR3 protein: CASSPSGGYNTGELFF. As DNA, the CDR3 is TGTGCCAGCAGCCCTAGCGGGGGTTATAACACCGGGGAGCTGTTTTTT.

The chain is built from TRBV6-5 and TRBJ2-1; 12 bases align to TRBD2. This CDR3 contains 15 residues. Per germline, CDR1 MNHEY and CDR2 SVGAGI. J lost 7 bases, V lost 2 bases, and 3 bases had no gene match. CDR3 sequence reads: CASSYRTSGMNEQFF. The CDR3 nucleotides are TGTGCCAGCAGTTACAGGACTAGCGGGATGAATGAGCAGTTCTTC.

This rearrangement joins TRBV4-3 to TRBJ1-1, with a possible D match to TRBD1 (6 bases). CDR1 and CDR2 from the germline V gene are LGHNA and YSLEER. This CDR3 has 17 residues. With 0 bases removed from V and 0 bases from J, the gap between germline ends came to 14 bases. Here the CDR3 DNA reads TGCGCCAGCAGCCAAGAAAACACAGGGAATCTGAACACTGAAGCTTTCTTT. The encoded protein is CASSQENTGNLNTEAFF.

V usage is TRBV30 and J usage is TRBJ2-2; TRBD2 agrees at 14 bases. CDR1 and CDR2 (germline): GTSNPN, SVGIG (reference sequence). The CDR3 has 19 residues. V dropped 1 base and J dropped 4; count of bases not matched to a gene: 11. The CDR3 DNA sequence: TGTGCCTGGAGTGGCCGGCGGACTAGCGGGGGGCGGGGCACCGGGGAGCTGTTTTTT. It is translated as CAWSGRRTSGGRGTGELFF.

The V call is TRBV4-1, the J call TRBJ2-1; D is perhaps TRBD2 (5 bases). The CDR3 has 14 residues. Germline loops: CDR1 MGHRA, CDR2 YSYEKL. The V end was cut by 0 bases, the J end by 4 bases, with 7 bases between. DNA for the CDR3: TGCGCCAGCAGCCAAGATTGGGAGTACAATGAGCAGTTCTTC. Protein sequence: CASSQDWEYNEQFF.

The CDR3 nucleotides read TGTGCCAGCAGCAGGGGGGGGCCGGCCAAAAACATTCAGTACTTC. Its protein is CASSRGGPAKNIQYF. This chain uses TRBV7-2 with TRBJ2-4, with D possibly matching TRBD2 (7 bases). V was cut by 5 bases and J by 1 base, with 12 bases left in between. The germline V gene encodes CDR1 SGHTA and CDR2 FQGNSA. The length of the CDR3 is 15 residues.

The rearrangement joins TRBV7-6 to TRBJ2-3, with 9 bases that match TRBD2. The CDR3 sequence is 15 residues long. Germline CDR1 is SGHVS and CDR2 is FNYEAQ. Trimming took 4 bases from V and 4 from J; bases not matched to a gene: 6. The DNA for the CDR3 is TGTGCCAGCAGCTCCGTAGCGGGGGTTGCAGATACGCAGTATTTT. Translating gives CASSSVAGVADTQYF.

Only a few counts were recorded for this clone. The chain links TRBV12-5 to TRBJ2-5; 7 nucleotides align to TRBD1. The tail of the sequence fits TRBJ2-7 better, so the J call may be wrong. The CDR3 totals 14 residues. The germline V gene encodes CDR1 LGHNT and CDR2 FRNRAP. CDR3 loop: CASGSGQKGYEQYF. CDR3 sequence (DNA): TGTGCTAGTGGTTCGGGACAGAAAGGTTACGAGCAGTACTTC.

This clone appeared once. The CDR3 nucleotides read TGTGCCAGCAGTTACGGACAGTGGAGCTCCTACAATGAGCAGTTCTTC. Translation gives CASSYGQWSSYNEQFF. The chain couples TRBV6-5 to TRBJ2-1, with a tentative D call TRBD1 (6 bases). From germline, CDR1 is MNHEY and CDR2 SVGAGI. The V and J ends lost 2 bases and 0 bases respectively, with 11 bases between them. The CDR3 contains 16 residues.

The V gene is TRBV27, the J gene TRBJ1-4, with TRBD1 matching over 10 bases. V lost 6 bases and J lost 2; bases outside the gene matches: 6. There are 16 residues in the CDR3. CDR1 and CDR2 from the germline V gene are MNHEY and SMNVEV (reference sequence). In nucleotides, the CDR3 is TGTGCCAGCAGGCCGGGACAGGGGTTCACTAATGAAAAACTGTTTTTT. Its translation: CASRPGQGFTNEKLFF.